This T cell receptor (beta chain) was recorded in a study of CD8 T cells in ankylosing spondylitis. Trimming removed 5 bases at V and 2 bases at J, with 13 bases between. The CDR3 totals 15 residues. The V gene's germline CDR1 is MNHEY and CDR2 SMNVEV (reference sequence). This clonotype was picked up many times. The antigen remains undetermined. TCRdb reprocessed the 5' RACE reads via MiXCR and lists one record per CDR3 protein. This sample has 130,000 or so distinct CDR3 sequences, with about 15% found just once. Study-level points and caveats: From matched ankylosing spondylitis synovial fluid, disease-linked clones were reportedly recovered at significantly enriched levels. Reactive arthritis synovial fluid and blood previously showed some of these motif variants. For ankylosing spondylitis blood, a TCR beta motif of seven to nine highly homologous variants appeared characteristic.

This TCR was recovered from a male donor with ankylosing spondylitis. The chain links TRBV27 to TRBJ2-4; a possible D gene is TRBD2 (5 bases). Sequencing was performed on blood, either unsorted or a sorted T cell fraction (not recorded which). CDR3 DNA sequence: TGTGCCAGCAGTACCGGACTGCTTTCCAAAAACATTCAGTACTTC. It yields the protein CASSTGLLSKNIQYF.